This T cell receptor beta chain is from a study of T cell responses to AZD1222 COVID-19 vaccine. Overall study findings and caveats: Only 5 or 6 people who got AZD1222 tested seropositive at baseline. The donor group comprised mostly white British people and more females; the analysis possibly underestimated clonal diversity. Nearly half of spike-specific TCRs reportedly go after variant regions that carry no mutations. Once two AZD1222 doses were given, Spike-specific TCR breadth and depth went up.

As concerns this clone: The antigen remains unidentified.

Here immunoSEQ multiplex PCR was the method, and the copy in TCRdb shows in-frame clones only, minus some. The sample has about 160,000 clones, approximately 94% seen once. The ends were cut back, 5 bases at V and 1 base at J, with 11 bases in the middle. There are 14 residues in the CDR3. From germline, CDR1 is MNHEY and CDR2 SVGEGT. V gene TRBV6-2 or TRBV6-3 combines with J gene TRBJ1-1, with a tentative D call TRBD1 (6 bases). This TCR came from an adult who received the AZD1222 COVID-19 vaccine. The starting material was peripheral blood, obtained 28 days after the second AZD1222 dose. CDR3 sequence reads: CASSDGTRNTEAFF. CDR3 nucleotides: TGTGCCAGCAGTGATGGGACACGGAACACTGAAGCTTTCTTT.